The T cell receptor beta chain under discussion was sequenced for a study of Graves' ophthalmopathy and Graves' hyperthyroidism. On the study more broadly: There was a collection of peripheral blood at initial diagnosis, before any treatment.

This clonotype was seen at least ten times. The germline V and J ends were trimmed by 7 bases and 0 bases, with 12 bases remaining between them. From germline, CDR1 is SNHLY and CDR2 FYNNEI. CDR3 size: 14 residues. Amplification targeted the TCR beta CDR3 regions, with RNA transcripts as the source material. RT-PCR was first run with HTBI primers, then multiplex PCR in a second round. Via MiXCR, TCRdb re-called the multiplex PCR reads, giving one row per CDR3 protein. The sample has around 670,000 distinct CDR3 sequences, roughly 41% seen once. Each donor who had ophthalmopathy showed moderate-to-severe activity, a CAS of ≥3, a NOSPECS of ≥4, and a duration under 3 months. As diagnostic evidence, clinical symptoms, serum thyroxine, TRAb, thyroid ultrasound and orbital computed tomography were relied upon.

The chain is built from TRBV2 and TRBJ2-5; D remains unclear. This clonotype originated in an adult man with Graves' ophthalmopathy. The specimen was peripheral blood. The CDR3 DNA follows: TGTGCCAGCACCCCGCTTAGGGACCAAGAGACCCAGTACTTC. Encoded protein: CASTPLRDQETQYF.